This TCR beta chain was found in a study of blood T cell repertoires in COVID-19. Overall study: Specimens from acute and convalescent COVID-19 originated in the United States, Italy and Spain. In each case, the material was cDNA or gDNA derived from T cells, B-cell-depleted T cells, or PBMCs.

V was cut by 0 bases and J by 8 bases, with 16 bases left in between. Germline-derived CDR1 and CDR2 are SEHNR and FQNEAQ (reference sequence). The CDR3 has 16 residues. Only a few counts were recorded for this clone. Original processing notes: By means of reference gene primer amplification, nucleated cell counts were estimated. Profiled with immunoSEQ multiplex PCR; TCRdb holds only in-frame clones, not every one. V and J calls and clone size are copied from that table; D and trimming were computed from the DNA. The table lists hundreds of thousands of clones, 75% to 90% of them singletons. The chain combines TRBV7-9 with TRBJ1-4, with D perhaps TRBD1 (5 bases). Input material: peripheral blood. This clonotype was obtained from a man in his sixties who had recovered from COVID-19. The CDR3 region is CASSLALSQGREKLFF. Here the CDR3 DNA reads TGTGCCAGCAGCTTAGCGCTAAGCCAGGGTCGAGAAAAACTGTTTTTT. Looking up the rest from reference TRBV7-9 and TRBJ1-4 gives the full variable domain: DTGVSQNPRHKITKRGQNVTFRCDPISEHNRLYWYRQTLGQGPEFLTYFQNEAQLEKSRLLSDRFSAERPKGSFSTLEIQRTEQGDSAMYLCASSLALSQGREKLFFGSGTQLSVL.